The 21 T cell receptor beta chains below come from one sample, sequenced in a study of post-analysis software for immune sequencing data. Notes on the study in general: Comparison of patients with controls showed five TRBV segments more frequent in patients, TRBV5-6, TRBV5-1 and TRBV20-1 among them.

The library was made from cDNA and included unique molecular identifiers. TCRdb reanalysed the PCR reads using MiXCR and keeps one entry per CDR3 protein. This sample has roughly 670,000 distinct CDR3 sequences, with roughly three fifths found just once. Their cognate antigens are unknown. Material for sequencing was blood. The source is a girl aged 2 to 10 with multiple sclerosis.

The CDR3 loop is CASSFTGQGFNYGYTF. As DNA, the CDR3 is TGTGCCAGCAGCTTCACGGGACAGGGGTTTAACTATGGCTACACCTTC. The V gene is TRBV13, the J gene TRBJ1-2; 10 bases fit TRBD1. J was trimmed by 1 base and V by 3 bases; bases with no gene match: 5. Germline V CDR1 and CDR2: PRHDT, FYEKMQ (reference sequence). The CDR3 is 16 residues long.

The V call is TRBV7-2, the J call TRBJ2-4; D is unresolved. V was pared by 2 bases and J by 0 bases, with 8 bases between. The CDR3 extends over 15 amino acids. Germline CDR1 is SGHTA and CDR2 is FQGNSA. The CDR3 nucleotides read TGTGCCAGCAGCTTACCGATTCGAGCCAAAAACATTCAGTACTTC. Protein product: CASSLPIRAKNIQYF. Filled out from reference TRBV7-2 and TRBJ2-4, the complete variable domain reads GAGVSQSPSNKVTEKGKDVELRCDPISGHTALYWYRQSLGQGLEFLIYFQGNSAPDKSGLPSDRFSAERTGGSVSTLTIQRTQQEDSAVYLCASSLPIRAKNIQYFGAGTRLSVL.

The chain uses TRBV7-2 and TRBJ2-2; D may be TRBD1 or TRBD2 (6 bases each). V dropped 2 bases and J dropped 9 bases, with 10 bases sitting between them. CDR1 is SGHTA and CDR2 is FQGNSA in the germline V gene. The CDR3 is made up of 13 amino acids. CDR3 DNA sequence: TGTGCCAGCAGCTTATCGGGGGCCTGGGAGCTGTTTTTT. Translating it yields CASSLSGAWELFF.

The chain couples TRBV10-3 to TRBJ2-7; TRBD2 is a possible D gene (5 bases). V was shortened by 3 bases and J by 6 bases, with 21 bases between the two germline ends. The germline CDR1 and CDR2 sequences are ENHRY and SYGVKD. The CDR3 spans 16 residues. The CDR3 DNA follows: TGTGCCATCAGTGAAGGTCTAGCCTCCGCGAAAGGCGAGCAGTACTTC. Translating gives CAISEGLASAKGEQYF.

The rearrangement joins TRBV20-1 to TRBJ1-5; perhaps TRBD1 as D (5 bases). V lost 0 bases and J lost 6, with 9 bases in between. The CDR3 runs to 13 residues. CDR1 and CDR2 (germline): DFQATT, SNEGSKA (reference sequence). The CDR3 spells CSARDAGGQPQHF. Here the CDR3 DNA reads TGCAGTGCTAGAGATGCGGGGGGTCAGCCCCAGCATTTT.

The chain uses TRBV10-3 and TRBJ2-1, with TRBD1 matching 8 bases. The junction had 4 bases not matched to a gene; V was cut back by 6 bases and J by 6 bases. The CDR3 totals 13 residues. The germline V gene has CDR1 ENHRY and CDR2 SYGVKD. The CDR3 DNA follows: TGTGCCATCAGGGACAGGGAGGTCAATGAGCAGTTCTTC. Amino acids: CAIRDREVNEQFF.

There are a few counts of this clonotype. The rearrangement uses TRBV7-3 and TRBJ2-7, with a weak D call TRBD2 (6 bases). Per the germline V gene, CDR1 is SGHTA and CDR2 is FQGTGA. The ends were cut back, 3 bases at V and 3 bases at J, with 15 bases in the middle. This CDR3 spans 15 amino acids. The CDR3 is CASSFTLAGFYEQYF. CDR3 coding DNA: TGTGCCAGCAGCTTCACTTTGGCGGGGTTCTACGAGCAGTACTTC.

The chain recombines TRBV7-3 with TRBJ2-3, with D unclear. The CDR3 is 13 residues long. Germline CDR1 SGHTA, CDR2 FQGTGA. The V and J ends lost 5 bases and 7 bases respectively, with 13 bases between them. The CDR3 loop reads CASSLHMTNTQYF. The CDR3, as DNA: TGTGCCAGCAGCCTCCACATGACGAATACGCAGTATTTT.

The DNA of the CDR3 is TGCAGCGTTGAAGGGGAGGAAAAACTGTTTTTT. Amino acids: CSVEGEEKLFF. V is TRBV29-1 and J is TRBJ1-4; no clear D gene. The CDR3 has 11 residues. Trimming removed 1 base from V and 8 bases from J, with 5 bases in between. Germline loops: CDR1 SQVTM, CDR2 ANQGSEA.

CDR3: CASSVPENNEQFF. In DNA, the CDR3 is TGCGCCAGCAGTGTACCAGAGAACAATGAGCAGTTCTTC. The chain employs TRBV10-1 and TRBJ2-1; D gene ambiguous. V lost 4 bases to trimming and J lost 5 bases, with 9 bases between them. Germline V gene data show CDR1 as WNHNN and CDR2 as SYGVQD (reference sequence). This CDR3 region has 13 residues.

In DNA, the CDR3 is TGTGCCAGCAGTTTCCTACAGGGGGCTAAGCAGCCCCAGCATTTT. As protein: CASSFLQGAKQPQHF. This sequence joins TRBV27 and TRBJ1-5; 9 bases are shared with TRBD1. This CDR3 has 15 amino acids. V trimming: 3 bases; J trimming: 7 bases; junction bases outside the gene matches: 7. Germline loops: CDR1 MNHEY, CDR2 SMNVEV (reference sequence).

This clonotype was recorded a few times. The chain has TRBV3-1 and TRBJ2-1; 9 positions match TRBD2. Per the germline V gene, CDR1 is LGHDT and CDR2 is YNNKEL (reference sequence). V lost 4 bases, J lost 2 bases, and 12 bases stayed unmatched. The CDR3 contains 18 residues. CDR3 nucleotide sequence: TGTGCCAGCAGCCTCGATCTTGGACTAGCGCTAACCTACAATGAGCAGTTCTTC. Protein sequence: CASSLDLGLALTYNEQFF.

The V and J genes are TRBV7-9 and TRBJ2-3; D call uncertain. CDR3 length: 14 residues. The V end was cut by 5 bases, the J end by 1 base, with 10 bases between. Germline V gene sequence: CDR1 SEHNR, CDR2 FQNEAQ (reference sequence). CDR3 nucleotide sequence: TGTGCCAGCAGCCCGATCCGGGGCACAGATACGCAGTATTTT. Translating gives CASSPIRGTDTQYF.

CDR3 coding DNA: TGTGCCAGCAGCTTGGTTCCGTGGACGGGCATACAATCTGAGCAGTTCTTC. This gives the protein CASSLVPWTGIQSEQFF. The genes are TRBV7-9 and TRBJ2-1; D is unclear. CDR3 size: 17 residues. Germline V lookup: CDR1 SEHNR, CDR2 FQNEAQ (reference sequence). Trimming pared 3 bases from V and 9 bases from J, leaving 24 bases between.

J is TRBJ1-1 and V is TRBV4-3, with 7 nucleotides matching TRBD1. The CDR3 has 13 amino acids. J lost 3 bases, V lost 8 bases, and 6 bases had no gene match. CDR1 LGHNA and CDR2 YSLEER come from the germline V gene. This chain's CDR3 is CASRKQGYTEAFF. The DNA for the CDR3 is TGCGCCAGCCGAAAACAGGGGTACACTGAAGCTTTCTTT.

Only one count was recorded for this clonotype. This chain connects TRBV7-9 to TRBJ2-7, with D possibly being TRBD1 (5 bases). Trimming shortened V by 6 bases and J by 2 bases, and 11 bases separated the two germline ends. CDR3 length: 13 residues. The germline V gene encodes CDR1 SEHNR and CDR2 FQNEAQ (reference sequence). CDR3 sequence: CASRRQSPYEQYF. The CDR3 DNA sequence: TGTGCCAGCAGGCGACAGTCACCCTACGAGCAGTACTTC.

The V and J genes are TRBV20-1 and TRBJ2-3; 7 positions agree with TRBD1. The CDR3 extends over 15 amino acids. The germline gives CDR1 DFQATT, CDR2 SNEGSKA (reference sequence). V was clipped by 2 bases and J by 5 bases; unmatched bases: 10. Here the CDR3 reads CSARRTGVSIDTQYF. In DNA, the CDR3 is TGCAGTGCTAGACGGACAGGCGTGTCCATAGATACGCAGTATTTT.

This clonotype has a handful of counts. The V and J genes are TRBV12-3 or TRBV12-4 and TRBJ2-1, with 13 positions matching TRBD2. J was trimmed by 7 bases and V by 8 bases; bases with no gene match: 14. The CDR3 loop spans 17 amino acids. The CDR3 DNA reads as TGTGCCAGCCATCCGACCCCGGGACTAGCGGGACAAAATGAGCAGTTCTTC. Translated: CASHPTPGLAGQNEQFF.

The J gene is TRBJ2-4, the V gene TRBV7-2, with 11 positions matching TRBD1. The V gene end was trimmed by 3 bases and the J gene end by 7 bases; junction bases not matched to a gene: 11. The CDR3 totals 17 residues. Germline CDR1 is SGHTA and CDR2 is FQGNSA. The CDR3 is CASSFPRTGGPRNIQYF. CDR3 bases: TGTGCCAGCAGCTTCCCGAGGACAGGGGGCCCCCGGAACATTCAGTACTTC.

The genes are TRBV18 and TRBJ2-5, with TRBD2 matching over 12 bases. The last part of the DNA fits TRBJ2-7 better; the J call may be wrong. Germline V gene data show CDR1 as KGHSH and CDR2 as LQKENI. The CDR3 length is 16 residues. CDR3: CASSPGLAGFSYEQYF. The CDR3 DNA is TGTGCCAGCTCCCCTGGACTAGCGGGATTCTCCTACGAGCAGTACTTC.

The rearrangement links TRBV10-2 to TRBJ2-5, with 8 bases fitting TRBD2. Per germline, CDR1 WSHSY and CDR2 SAAADI. The trim removed 3 bases at V and 5 bases at J, leaving 8 bases unmatched. CDR3 size: 15 residues. The DNA of the CDR3 is TGCGCCAGCAGTGACTTGGCTAGCGGGTGGGAGACCCAGTACTTC. It translates to CASSDLASGWETQYF.